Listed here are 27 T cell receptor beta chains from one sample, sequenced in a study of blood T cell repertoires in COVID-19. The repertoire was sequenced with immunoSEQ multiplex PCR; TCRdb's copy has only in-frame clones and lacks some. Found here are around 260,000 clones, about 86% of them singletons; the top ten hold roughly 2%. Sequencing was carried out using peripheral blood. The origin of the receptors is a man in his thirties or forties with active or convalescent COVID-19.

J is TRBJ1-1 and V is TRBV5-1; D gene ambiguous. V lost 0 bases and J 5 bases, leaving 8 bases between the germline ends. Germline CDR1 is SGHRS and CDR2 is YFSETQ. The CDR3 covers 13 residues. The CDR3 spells CASSLAAVTEAFF. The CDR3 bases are TGCGCCAGCAGCTTGGCCGCGGTGACTGAAGCTTTCTTT.

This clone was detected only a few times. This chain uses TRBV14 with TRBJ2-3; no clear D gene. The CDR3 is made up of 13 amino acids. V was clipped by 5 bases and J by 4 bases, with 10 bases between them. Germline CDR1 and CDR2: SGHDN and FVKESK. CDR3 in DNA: TGTGCCAGCAGCGAGAACGCTCCAGATACGCAGTATTTT. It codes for CASSENAPDTQYF.

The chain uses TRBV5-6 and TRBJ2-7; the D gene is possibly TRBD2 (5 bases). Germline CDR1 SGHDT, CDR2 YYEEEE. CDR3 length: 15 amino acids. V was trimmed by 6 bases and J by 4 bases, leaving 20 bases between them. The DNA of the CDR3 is TGTGCCAGCACCATTCTTGAGGGCACGTTTTACGAGCAGTACTTC. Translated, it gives CASTILEGTFYEQYF.

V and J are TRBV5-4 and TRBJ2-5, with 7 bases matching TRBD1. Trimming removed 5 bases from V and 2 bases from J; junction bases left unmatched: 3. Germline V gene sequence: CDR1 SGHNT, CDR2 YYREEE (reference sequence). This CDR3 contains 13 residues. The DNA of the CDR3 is TGTGCCAGCAGTCGACAGGGACAAGAGACCCAGTACTTC. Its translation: CASSRQGQETQYF.

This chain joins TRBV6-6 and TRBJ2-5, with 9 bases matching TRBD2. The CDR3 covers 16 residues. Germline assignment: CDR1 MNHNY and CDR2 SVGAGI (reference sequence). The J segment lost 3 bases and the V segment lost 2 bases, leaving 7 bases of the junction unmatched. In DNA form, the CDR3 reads TGTGCCAGCAGTTACGACTTCGCGGGGGGGGAAGAGACCCAGTACTTC. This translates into CASSYDFAGGEETQYF.

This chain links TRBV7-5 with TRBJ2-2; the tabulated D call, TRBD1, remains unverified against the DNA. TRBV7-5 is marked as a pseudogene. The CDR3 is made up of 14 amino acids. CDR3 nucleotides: TGTGCCAGAAAAACAGCAATCAACACCGGGGAGCTGTTTTTT. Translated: CARKTAINTGELFF.

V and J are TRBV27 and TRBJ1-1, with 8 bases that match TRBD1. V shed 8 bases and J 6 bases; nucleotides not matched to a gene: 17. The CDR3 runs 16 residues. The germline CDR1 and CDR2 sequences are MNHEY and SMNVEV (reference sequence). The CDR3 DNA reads TGTGCCAGCCGGGGAGGGACAGGCCGGAAGGGAGCTGAAGCTTTCTTT. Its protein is CASRGGTGRKGAEAFF.

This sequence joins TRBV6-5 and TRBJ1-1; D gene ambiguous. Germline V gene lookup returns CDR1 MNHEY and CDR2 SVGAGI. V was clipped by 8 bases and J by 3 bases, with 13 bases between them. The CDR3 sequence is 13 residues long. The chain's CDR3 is CASGRHRDTEAFF. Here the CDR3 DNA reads TGTGCCAGCGGAAGGCACCGGGACACTGAAGCTTTCTTT.

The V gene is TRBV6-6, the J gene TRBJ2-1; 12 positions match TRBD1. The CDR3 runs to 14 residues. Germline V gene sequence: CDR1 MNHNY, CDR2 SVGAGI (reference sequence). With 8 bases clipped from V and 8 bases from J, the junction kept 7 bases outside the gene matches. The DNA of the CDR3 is TGTGCCAGCGTCCCCGGGACAGGGGGCCATGAGCAGTTCTTC. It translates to CASVPGTGGHEQFF.

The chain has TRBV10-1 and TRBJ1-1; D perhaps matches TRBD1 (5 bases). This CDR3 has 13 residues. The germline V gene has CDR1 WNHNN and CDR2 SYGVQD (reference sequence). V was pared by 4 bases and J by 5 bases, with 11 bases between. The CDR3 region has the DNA TGCGCCAGCAGTGTGGGCCGGGGGACTGAAGCTTTCTTT. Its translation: CASSVGRGTEAFF.

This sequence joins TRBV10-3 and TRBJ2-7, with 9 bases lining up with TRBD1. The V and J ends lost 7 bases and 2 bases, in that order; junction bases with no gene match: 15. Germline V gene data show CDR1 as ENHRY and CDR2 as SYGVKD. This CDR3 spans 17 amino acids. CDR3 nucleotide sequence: TGTGCCATCAAAGGGGACAGGGATATTTTAAGACCCTACGAGCAGTACTTC. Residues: CAIKGDRDILRPYEQYF.

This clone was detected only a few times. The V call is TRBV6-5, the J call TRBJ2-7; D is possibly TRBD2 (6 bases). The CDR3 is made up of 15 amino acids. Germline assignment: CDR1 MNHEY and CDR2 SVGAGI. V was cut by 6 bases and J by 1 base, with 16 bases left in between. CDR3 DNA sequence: TGTGCCAGCAGGGACCCTAGCGCAGGTTCCTACGAGCAGTACTTC. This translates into CASRDPSAGSYEQYF.

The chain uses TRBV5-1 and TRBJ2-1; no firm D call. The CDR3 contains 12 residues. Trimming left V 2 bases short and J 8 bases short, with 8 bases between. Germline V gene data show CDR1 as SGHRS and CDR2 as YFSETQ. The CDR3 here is CASSLRLDEQFF. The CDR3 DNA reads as TGCGCCAGCAGCTTACGACTTGATGAGCAGTTCTTC.

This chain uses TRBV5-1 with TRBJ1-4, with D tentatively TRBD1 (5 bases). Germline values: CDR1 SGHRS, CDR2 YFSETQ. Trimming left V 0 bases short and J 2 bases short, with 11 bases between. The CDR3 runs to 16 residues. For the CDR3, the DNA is TGCGCCAGCAGCTTGGGAAATCGGGGGACTAATGAAAAACTGTTTTTT. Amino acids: CASSLGNRGTNEKLFF. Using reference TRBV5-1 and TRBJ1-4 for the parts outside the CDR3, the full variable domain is KAGVTQTPRYLIKTRGQQVTLSCSPISGHRSVSWYQQTPGQGLQFLFEYFSETQRNKGNFPGRFSGRQFSNSRSEMNVSTLELGDSALYLCASSLGNRGTNEKLFFGSGTQLSVL.

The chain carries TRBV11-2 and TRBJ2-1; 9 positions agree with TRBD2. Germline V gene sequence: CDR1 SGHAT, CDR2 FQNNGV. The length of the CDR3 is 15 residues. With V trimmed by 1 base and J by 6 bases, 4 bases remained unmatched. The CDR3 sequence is CASSLGGLAGNEQFF. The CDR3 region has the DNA TGTGCCAGCAGCTTAGGGGGACTAGCCGGCAATGAGCAGTTCTTC.

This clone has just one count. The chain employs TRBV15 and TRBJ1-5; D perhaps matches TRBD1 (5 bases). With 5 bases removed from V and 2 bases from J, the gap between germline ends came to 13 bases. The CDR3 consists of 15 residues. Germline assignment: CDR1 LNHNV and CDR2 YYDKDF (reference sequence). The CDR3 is CATSPRGLGNQPQHF. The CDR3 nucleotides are TGTGCCACCAGCCCCCGGGGGTTGGGCAATCAGCCCCAGCATTTT.

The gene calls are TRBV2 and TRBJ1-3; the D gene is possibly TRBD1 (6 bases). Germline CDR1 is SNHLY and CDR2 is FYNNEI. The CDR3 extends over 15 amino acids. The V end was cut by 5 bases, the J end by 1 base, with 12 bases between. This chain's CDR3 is CASSRETGSGNTIYF. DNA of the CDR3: TGTGCCAGCAGTAGAGAGACAGGTTCTGGAAACACCATATATTTT.

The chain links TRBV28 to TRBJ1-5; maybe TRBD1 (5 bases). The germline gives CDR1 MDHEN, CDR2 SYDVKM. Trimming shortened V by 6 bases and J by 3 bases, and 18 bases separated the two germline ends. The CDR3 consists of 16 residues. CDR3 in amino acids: CASSHWQGRDNQPQHF. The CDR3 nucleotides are TGTGCCAGCAGCCACTGGCAGGGAAGGGACAATCAGCCCCAGCATTTT.

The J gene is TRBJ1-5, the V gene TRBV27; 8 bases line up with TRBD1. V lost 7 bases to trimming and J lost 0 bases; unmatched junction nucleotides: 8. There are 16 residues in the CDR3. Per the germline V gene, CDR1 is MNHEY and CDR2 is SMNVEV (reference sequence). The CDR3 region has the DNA TGTGCCAGCAAGGGCCAGGGGGCCCTTAGCAATCAGCCCCAGCATTTT. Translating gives CASKGQGALSNQPQHF.

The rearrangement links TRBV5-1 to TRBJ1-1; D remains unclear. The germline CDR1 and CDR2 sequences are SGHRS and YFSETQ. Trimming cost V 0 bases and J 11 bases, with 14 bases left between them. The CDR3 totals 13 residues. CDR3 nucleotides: TGCGCCAGCAGCTTGGTCTCGTCTCTGGAGGCTTTCTTT. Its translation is CASSLVSSLEAFF.

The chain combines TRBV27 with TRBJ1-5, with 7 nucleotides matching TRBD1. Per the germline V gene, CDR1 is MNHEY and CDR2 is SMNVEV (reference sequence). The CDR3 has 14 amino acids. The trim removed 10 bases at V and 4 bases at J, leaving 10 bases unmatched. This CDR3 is CAIARTGNNQPQHF. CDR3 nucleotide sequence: TGTGCCATCGCGCGGACAGGAAATAATCAGCCCCAGCATTTT.

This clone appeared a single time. The CDR3 reads CASSLLDGGARYTQYF. The CDR3 coding sequence is TGTGCCAGCAGCTTATTGGACGGGGGGGCCCGATATACGCAGTATTTT. The chain combines TRBV7-6 with TRBJ2-3; 8 bases are shared with TRBD2. Germline CDR1 is SGHVS and CDR2 is FNYEAQ. The CDR3 contains 16 residues. The V and J ends lost 2 bases and 7 bases, in that order; junction bases with no gene match: 11. The whole variable domain, remainder taken from reference TRBV7-6 and TRBJ2-3, is GAGVSQSPRYKVTKRGQDVALRCDPISGHVSLYWYRQALGQGPEFLTYFNYEAQQDKSGLPNDRFSAERPEGSISTLTIQRTEQRDSAMYRCASSLLDGGARYTQYFGPGTRLTVL.

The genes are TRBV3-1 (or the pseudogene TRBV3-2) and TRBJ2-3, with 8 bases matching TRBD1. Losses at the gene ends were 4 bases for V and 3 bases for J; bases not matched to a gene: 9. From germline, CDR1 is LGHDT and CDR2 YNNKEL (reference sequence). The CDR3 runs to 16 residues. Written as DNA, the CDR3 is TGTGCCAGCAGCCTCAGGGGGCATGGGAGTACAGATACGCAGTATTTT. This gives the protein CASSLRGHGSTDTQYF.

CDR3 protein: CASRRGQGVDEQFF. The CDR3 DNA sequence: TGTGCCAGCAGGAGAGGACAGGGTGTCGATGAGCAGTTCTTC. J is TRBJ2-1 and V is TRBV2; 8 bases are shared with TRBD1. This CDR3 comprises 14 residues. The germline V gene encodes CDR1 SNHLY and CDR2 FYNNEI. Unmatched junction bases numbered 9, after V lost 6 bases and J lost 8 bases.

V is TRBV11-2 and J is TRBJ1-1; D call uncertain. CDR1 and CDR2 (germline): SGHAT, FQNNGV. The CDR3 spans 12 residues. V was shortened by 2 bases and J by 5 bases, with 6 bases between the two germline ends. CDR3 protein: CASSLRGTEAFF. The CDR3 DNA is TGTGCCAGCAGCTTACGAGGAACTGAAGCTTTCTTT.

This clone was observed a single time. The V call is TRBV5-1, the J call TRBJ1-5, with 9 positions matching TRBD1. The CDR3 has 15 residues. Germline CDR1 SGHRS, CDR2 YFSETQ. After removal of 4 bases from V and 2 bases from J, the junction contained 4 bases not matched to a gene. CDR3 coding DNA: TGCGCCAGCAGCCAGGGACAGGGAGGCAATCAGCCCCAGCATTTT. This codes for CASSQGQGGNQPQHF.

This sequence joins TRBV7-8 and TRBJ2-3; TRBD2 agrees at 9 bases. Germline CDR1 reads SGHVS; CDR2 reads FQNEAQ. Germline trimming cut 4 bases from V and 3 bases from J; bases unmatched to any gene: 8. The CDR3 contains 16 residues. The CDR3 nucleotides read TGTGCCAGCAGCTCTGTAGCGGGGGAAGTGACAGATACGCAGTATTTT. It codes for CASSSVAGEVTDTQYF.